This TCR beta chain was profiled in a study of blood T cell repertoires in COVID-19. Study information: Material from acute and convalescent COVID-19 was sourced from the United States, Italy and Spain. The analysed material was cDNA or gDNA that came from T cells, B-cell-depleted T cells, or PBMCs.

The study drew participants aged about 18 to 89 years from roughly 25 US areas. Methods used by the authors: Amplified reference gene primers provided the basis for estimating nucleated cell counts. Sequencing was performed with immunoSEQ multiplex PCR; in TCRdb, only in-frame clones are kept and a portion is missing. That table furnishes V, J and clone size, whereas the DNA furnished D and trimming. This repertoire shows under 350,000 clones, around 86% found once; its top ten account for approximately 4.6%. The CDR3 totals 16 residues. With 2 bases clipped from V and 10 bases from J, the junction kept 7 bases outside the gene matches. The V gene's germline CDR1 is SNHLY and CDR2 FYNNEI.

The chain is built from TRBV2 and TRBJ2-1; 14 nucleotides agree with TRBD2. The receptor comes from a middle-aged woman with acute COVID-19. The specimen was PBMCs or T cells enriched from blood (not recorded which). The CDR3 DNA is TGTGCCAGCAGTGAACGGGGACTAGCGGGAGACGTAGAGCAGTTCTTC. It specifies CASSERGLAGDVEQFF.